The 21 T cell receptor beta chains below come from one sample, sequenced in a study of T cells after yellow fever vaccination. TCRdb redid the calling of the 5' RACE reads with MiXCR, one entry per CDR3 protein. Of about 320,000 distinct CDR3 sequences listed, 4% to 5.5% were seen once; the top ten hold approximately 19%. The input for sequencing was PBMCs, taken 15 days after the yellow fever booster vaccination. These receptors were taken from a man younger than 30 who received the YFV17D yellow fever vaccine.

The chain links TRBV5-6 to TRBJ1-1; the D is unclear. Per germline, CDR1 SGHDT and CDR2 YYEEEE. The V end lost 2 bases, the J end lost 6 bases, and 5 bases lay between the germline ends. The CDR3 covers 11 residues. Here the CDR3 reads CASSFSAEAFF. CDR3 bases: TGTGCCAGCAGCTTTTCGGCTGAAGCTTTCTTT.

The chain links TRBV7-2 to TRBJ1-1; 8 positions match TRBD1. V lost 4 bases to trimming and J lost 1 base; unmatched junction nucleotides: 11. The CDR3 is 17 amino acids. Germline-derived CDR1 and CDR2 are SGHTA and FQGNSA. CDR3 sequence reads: CASSSKTRTGPNTEAFF. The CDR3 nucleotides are TGTGCCAGCAGCTCAAAAACGAGGACAGGGCCGAACACTGAAGCTTTCTTT.

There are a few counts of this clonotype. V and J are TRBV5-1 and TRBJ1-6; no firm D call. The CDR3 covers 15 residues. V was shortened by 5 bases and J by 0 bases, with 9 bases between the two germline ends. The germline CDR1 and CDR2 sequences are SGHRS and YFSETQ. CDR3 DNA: TGCGCCAGCAGGGGCGGGAGCTCCTATAATTCACCCCTCCACTTT. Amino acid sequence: CASRGGSSYNSPLHF.

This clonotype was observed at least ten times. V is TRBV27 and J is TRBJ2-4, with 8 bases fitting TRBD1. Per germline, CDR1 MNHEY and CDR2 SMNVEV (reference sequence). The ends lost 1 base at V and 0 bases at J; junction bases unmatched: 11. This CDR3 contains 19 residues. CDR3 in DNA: TGTGCCAGCAGTTTATACTATGAGGGGACAGGTCTAGCCAAAAACATTCAGTACTTC. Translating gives CASSLYYEGTGLAKNIQYF.

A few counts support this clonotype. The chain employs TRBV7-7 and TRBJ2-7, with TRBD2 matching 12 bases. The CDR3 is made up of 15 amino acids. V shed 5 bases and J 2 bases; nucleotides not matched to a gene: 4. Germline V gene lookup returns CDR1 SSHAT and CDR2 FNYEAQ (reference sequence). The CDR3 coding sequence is TGTGCCAGCAGCCCGGGACTAGCGGGCGCCTACGAGCAGTACTTC. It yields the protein CASSPGLAGAYEQYF.

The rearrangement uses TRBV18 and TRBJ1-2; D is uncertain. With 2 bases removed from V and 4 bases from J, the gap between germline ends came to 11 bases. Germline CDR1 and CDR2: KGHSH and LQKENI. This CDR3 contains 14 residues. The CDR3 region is CASSPGRRGYGYTF. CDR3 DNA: TGTGCCAGCTCACCAGGGCGACGGGGCTATGGCTACACCTTC.

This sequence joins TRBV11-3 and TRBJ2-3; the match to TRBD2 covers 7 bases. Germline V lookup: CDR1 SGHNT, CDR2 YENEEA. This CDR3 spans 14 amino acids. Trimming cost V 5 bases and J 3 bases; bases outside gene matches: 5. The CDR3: CASSRGVETDTQYF. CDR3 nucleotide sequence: TGTGCCAGCAGCCGGGGGGTTGAGACAGATACGCAGTATTTT.

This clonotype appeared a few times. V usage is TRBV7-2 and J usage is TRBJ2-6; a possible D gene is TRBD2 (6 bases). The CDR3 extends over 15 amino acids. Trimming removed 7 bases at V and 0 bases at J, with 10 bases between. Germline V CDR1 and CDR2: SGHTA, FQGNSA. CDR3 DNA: TGTGCCAGCAAGGACGGGGGCTCTGGGGCCAACGTCCTGACTTTC. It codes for CASKDGGSGANVLTF.

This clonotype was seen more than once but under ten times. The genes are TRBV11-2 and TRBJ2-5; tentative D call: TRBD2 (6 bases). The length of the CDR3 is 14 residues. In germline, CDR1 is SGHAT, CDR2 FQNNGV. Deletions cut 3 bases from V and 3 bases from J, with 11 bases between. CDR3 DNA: TGTGCCAGCAGCTTCGGGACTTCTAAAGAGACCCAGTACTTC. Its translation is CASSFGTSKETQYF. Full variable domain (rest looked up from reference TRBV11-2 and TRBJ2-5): EAGVAQSPRYKIIEKRQSVAFWCNPISGHATLYWYQQILGQGPKLLIQFQNNGVVDDSQLPKDRFSAERLKGVDSTLKIQPAKLEDSAVYLCASSFGTSKETQYFGPGTRLLVL.

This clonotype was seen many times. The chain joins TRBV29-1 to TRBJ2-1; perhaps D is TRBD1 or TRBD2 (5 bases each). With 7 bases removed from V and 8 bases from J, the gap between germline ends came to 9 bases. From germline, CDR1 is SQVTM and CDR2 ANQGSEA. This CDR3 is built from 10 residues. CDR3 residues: CSAREYEQFF. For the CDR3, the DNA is TGCAGCGCCAGGGAGTATGAGCAGTTCTTC.

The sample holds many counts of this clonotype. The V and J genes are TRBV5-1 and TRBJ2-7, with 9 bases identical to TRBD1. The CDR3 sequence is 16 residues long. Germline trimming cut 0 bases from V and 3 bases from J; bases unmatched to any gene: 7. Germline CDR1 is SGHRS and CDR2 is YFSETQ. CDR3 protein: CASSLGSGTGFYEQYF. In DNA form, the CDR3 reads TGCGCCAGCAGCTTGGGGTCCGGGACAGGGTTCTACGAGCAGTACTTC.

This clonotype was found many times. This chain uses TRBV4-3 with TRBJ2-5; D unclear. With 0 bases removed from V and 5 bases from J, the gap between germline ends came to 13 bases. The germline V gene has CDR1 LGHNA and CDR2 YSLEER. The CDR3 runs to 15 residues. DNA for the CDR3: TGCGCCAGCAGCCAAGATCTACCGGCGGCGGAGACCCAGTACTTC. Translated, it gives CASSQDLPAAETQYF.

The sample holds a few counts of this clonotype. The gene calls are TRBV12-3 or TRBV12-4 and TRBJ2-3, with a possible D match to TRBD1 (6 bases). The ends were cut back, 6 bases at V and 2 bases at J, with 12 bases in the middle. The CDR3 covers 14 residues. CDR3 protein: CASSTGTPTDTQYF. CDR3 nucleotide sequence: TGTGCCAGCAGCACCGGGACACCCACAGATACGCAGTATTTT.

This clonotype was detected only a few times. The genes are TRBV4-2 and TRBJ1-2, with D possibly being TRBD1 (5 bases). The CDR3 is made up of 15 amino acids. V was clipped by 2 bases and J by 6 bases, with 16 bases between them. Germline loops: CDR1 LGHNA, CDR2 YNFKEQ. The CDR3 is CASSQSRGRTDGYTF. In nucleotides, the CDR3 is TGTGCCAGCAGCCAATCGAGGGGACGGACGGATGGCTACACCTTC.

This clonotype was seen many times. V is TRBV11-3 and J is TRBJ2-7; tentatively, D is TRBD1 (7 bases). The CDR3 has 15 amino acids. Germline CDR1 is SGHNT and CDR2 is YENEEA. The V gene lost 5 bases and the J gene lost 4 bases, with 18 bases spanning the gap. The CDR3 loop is CASSLYSGGKYEQYF. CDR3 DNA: TGTGCCAGCAGCCTCTACTCAGGGGGGAAGTACGAGCAGTACTTC.

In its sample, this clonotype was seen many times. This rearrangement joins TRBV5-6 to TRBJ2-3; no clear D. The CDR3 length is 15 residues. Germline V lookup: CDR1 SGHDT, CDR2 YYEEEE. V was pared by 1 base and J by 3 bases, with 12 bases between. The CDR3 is CASSLISLGTDTQYF. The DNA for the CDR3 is TGTGCCAGCAGCTTGATCTCTCTCGGTACAGATACGCAGTATTTT.

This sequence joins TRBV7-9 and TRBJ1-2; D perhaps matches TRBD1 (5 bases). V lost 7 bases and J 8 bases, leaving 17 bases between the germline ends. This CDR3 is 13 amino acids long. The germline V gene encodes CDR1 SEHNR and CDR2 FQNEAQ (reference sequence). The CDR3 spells CASKVWGREGYTF. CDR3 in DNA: TGTGCCAGCAAAGTGTGGGGCAGGGAAGGCTACACCTTC.

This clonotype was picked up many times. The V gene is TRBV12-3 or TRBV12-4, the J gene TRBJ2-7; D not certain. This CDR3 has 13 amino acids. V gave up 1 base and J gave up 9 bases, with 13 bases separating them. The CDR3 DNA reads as TGTGCCAGCAGTTTAGACGTGGGATCTTGGCAGTACTTC. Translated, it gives CASSLDVGSWQYF.

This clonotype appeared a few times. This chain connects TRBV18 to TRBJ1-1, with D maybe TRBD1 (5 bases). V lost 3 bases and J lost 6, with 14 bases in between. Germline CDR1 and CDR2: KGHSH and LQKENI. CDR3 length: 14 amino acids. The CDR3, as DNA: TGTGCCAGCTCACCGACGGGGCCGAGGTCTGAAGCTTTCTTT. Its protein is CASSPTGPRSEAFF. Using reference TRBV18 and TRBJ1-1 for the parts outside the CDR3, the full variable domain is NAGVMQNPRHLVRRRGQEARLRCSPMKGHSHVYWYRQLPEEGLKFMVYLQKENIIDESGMPKERFSAEFPKEGPSILRIQQVVRGDSAAYFCASSPTGPRSEAFFGQGTRLTVV.

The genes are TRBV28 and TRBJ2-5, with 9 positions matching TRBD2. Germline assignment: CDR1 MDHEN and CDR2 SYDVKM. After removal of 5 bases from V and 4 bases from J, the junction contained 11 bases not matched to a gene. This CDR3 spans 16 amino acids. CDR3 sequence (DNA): TGTGCCAGCAGTCGCCCGGGACTAGCAGGACGAGAGACCCAGTACTTC. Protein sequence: CASSRPGLAGRETQYF.

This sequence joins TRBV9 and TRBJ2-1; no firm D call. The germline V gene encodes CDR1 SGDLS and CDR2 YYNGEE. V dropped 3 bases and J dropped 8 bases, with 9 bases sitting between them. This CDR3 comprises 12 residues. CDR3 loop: CASSDYSYEQFF. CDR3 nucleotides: TGTGCCAGCAGCGATTACAGCTATGAGCAGTTCTTC.